One sample yielded the 20 T cell receptor beta chains listed below, sequenced in a study of spatial heterogeneity in lung cancer. Antigens for these TCRs are unknown. The study's findings and limits: How many expanded intratumoral alpha and beta TCRs were present tracked the tumor mutation count, which was a count of nonsynonymous mutations.

This sample's time point: sample taken at primary tumor resection. TCRdb ran MiXCR on the 5' RACE reads and lists one entry per CDR3 protein. The table lists some 16,000 distinct CDR3 sequences, approximately 7% of them singletons. The sequenced sample was lung tumor tissue, obtained at surgery. Receptors originate from a female donor with early-stage non-small cell lung cancer.

Only a few counts were recorded for this clonotype. A library made for alpha chains picked up this beta chain off target, so its size means little. The rearrangement links TRBV20-1 to TRBJ2-4; TRBD2 agrees at 7 bases. Germline V gene sequence: CDR1 DFQATT, CDR2 SNEGSKA (reference sequence). V lost 0 bases, J lost 9 bases, and 8 bases stayed unmatched. There are 14 residues in the CDR3. The CDR3, as DNA: TGCAGTGCTAGAGATTGGGGGAGGGGAGGCATTCAGTACTTC. Translation: CSARDWGRGGIQYF.

A word on this clonotype: This beta chain appears as a stray read in a library generated for alpha chains; its size is not informative. The V gene is TRBV20-1, the J gene TRBJ2-5; 8 nucleotides match TRBD2. Germline V gives CDR1 DFQATT, CDR2 SNEGSKA (reference sequence). V shed 5 bases and J 3 bases; nucleotides not matched to a gene: 5. The CDR3 is 13 residues long. Written as DNA, the CDR3 is TGCAGTGCTCCCGGACTAGCTGAAGAGACCCAGTACTTC. It specifies CSAPGLAEETQYF.

Many counts were recorded for this clonotype. This beta chain is a stray read from a library made for alpha chains; its abundance is not meaningful. This chain connects TRBV7-9 to TRBJ2-1; 7 positions agree with TRBD2. CDR3 size: 16 residues. In germline, CDR1 is SEHNR, CDR2 FQNEAQ (reference sequence). The trim removed 2 bases at V and 8 bases at J, leaving 12 bases unmatched. CDR3 sequence: CASSLYTGGTLDEQFF. The CDR3 coding sequence is TGTGCCAGCAGCTTATATACGGGGGGTACCCTCGATGAGCAGTTCTTC.

This clonotype was recorded once. This beta chain appears as a stray read in a library generated for alpha chains; its size is not informative. The V gene is TRBV10-1, the J gene TRBJ2-1; possible D gene TRBD2, 5 bases. This CDR3 is 14 amino acids long. V was pared by 4 bases and J by 6 bases, with 13 bases between. Germline values: CDR1 WNHNN, CDR2 SYGVQD (reference sequence). The CDR3, as DNA: TGCGCCAGCAGTGTCAGCGGAGCACCCAATGAGCAGTTCTTC. Its protein is CASSVSGAPNEQFF.

A note on this clonotype: This beta chain appears as a stray read in a library generated for alpha chains; its size is not informative. V and J are TRBV6-5 and TRBJ1-6; 8 bases match TRBD1. Germline lookup yields CDR1 MNHEY and CDR2 SVGAGI. V shed 8 bases, J shed 0 bases, and the junction held 18 bases outside the gene matches. The CDR3 is made up of 20 amino acids. The CDR3: CASRGMGQAAFGSYNSPLHF. CDR3 in DNA: TGTGCCAGCCGGGGGATGGGACAGGCCGCTTTTGGCTCCTATAATTCACCCCTCCACTTT.

This clonotype has at least ten counts. With the library built for alpha chains, this beta chain is off target and its frequency is not meaningful. The gene calls are TRBV7-2 and TRBJ1-4; a weak D match, TRBD1 (5 bases). Germline CDR1 SGHTA, CDR2 FQGNSA. V was clipped by 1 base and J by 8 bases, with 8 bases between them. This CDR3 is 13 amino acids long. DNA of the CDR3: TGTGCCAGCAGCTTAGTATGGGGGGAAAAACTGTTTTTT. This translates into CASSLVWGEKLFF.

This clonotype was seen ten or more times. This beta chain came through as a stray read in a library set up for alpha chains, and its size says little. The chain uses TRBV20-1 and TRBJ1-6, with D tentatively TRBD1 (5 bases). Trimming left V 5 bases short and J 5 bases short, with 13 bases between. The CDR3 totals 14 residues. The germline V gene encodes CDR1 DFQATT and CDR2 SNEGSKA (reference sequence). The CDR3 protein is CSAASGFDNSPLHF. The CDR3 region has the DNA TGCAGTGCTGCCTCAGGGTTTGATAATTCACCCCTCCACTTT.

This clonotype was recorded a few times. Because this beta chain is a stray read in a library intended to capture alpha chains, its abundance should not be given much weight. The chain is built from TRBV29-1 and TRBJ1-2; 8 positions match TRBD1. V shed 8 bases and J 14 bases; nucleotides not matched to a gene: 16. This CDR3 is 12 amino acids long. CDR1 is SQVTM, CDR2 ANQGSEA, per germline. The CDR3 protein is CSISRGRRESTF. In DNA, the CDR3 is TGCAGCATTTCCAGGGGGCGCCGGGAGTCTACCTTC. The entire variable domain, with the rest obtained from reference TRBV29-1 and TRBJ1-2, is as follows: SAVISQKPSRDICQRGTSLTIQCQVDSQVTMMFWYRQQPGQSLTLIATANQGSEATYESGFVIDKFPISRPNLTFSTLTVSNMSPEDSSIYLCSISRGRRESTFGSGTRLTVV.

Many counts were recorded for this clonotype. Since the library was made to target alpha chains, this beta chain is a stray read and its abundance is not meaningful. The chain uses TRBV7-3 and TRBJ2-7, with a possible D match to TRBD2 (5 bases). The CDR3 extends over 15 amino acids. Germline lookup yields CDR1 SGHTA and CDR2 FQGTGA. Trimming took off 2 bases at V and 2 bases at J, with 13 bases between the two ends. CDR3 nucleotides: TGTGCCAGCAGCTTAGGCCCCGGGGAAGCCTACGAGCAGTACTTC. Translation gives CASSLGPGEAYEQYF.

This clonotype was recorded at least ten times. Since it is a stray read in a library aimed at alpha chains, this beta chain has a size that is not meaningful. This chain connects TRBV20-1 to TRBJ2-7; either TRBD1 or TRBD2 may fit D (5 bases each). V was cut by 6 bases and J by 0 bases, with 15 bases left in between. Germline CDR1 is DFQATT and CDR2 is SNEGSKA (reference sequence). The CDR3 is made up of 14 amino acids. In DNA, the CDR3 is TGCAGTGCCCCTAAACCCGGGACCTCCTACGAGCAGTACTTC. As protein: CSAPKPGTSYEQYF.

At least ten counts were recorded for this clonotype. Within a library made for alpha chains, this beta chain is off target, and its count is uninformative. The gene calls are TRBV11-2 and TRBJ1-2; D unclear. In germline, CDR1 is SGHAT, CDR2 FQNNGV. Deletions cut 0 bases from V and 1 base from J, with 12 bases between. CDR3 length equals 16 residues. CDR3 residues: CASSLDGLRNNYGYTF. CDR3 DNA sequence: TGTGCCAGCAGCTTAGATGGTTTACGGAATAACTATGGCTACACCTTC. Full variable domain (remainder filled in from reference TRBV11-2 and TRBJ1-2): EAGVAQSPRYKIIEKRQSVAFWCNPISGHATLYWYQQILGQGPKLLIQFQNNGVVDDSQLPKDRFSAERLKGVDSTLKIQPAKLEDSAVYLCASSLDGLRNNYGYTFGSGTRLTVV.

This clonotype was seen repeatedly, ten times or more. A library prepared for alpha chains yielded this beta chain as an off-target read; its size is of little meaning. The chain combines TRBV28 with TRBJ2-5, with 8 bases lining up with TRBD1. The junction had 7 bases not matched to a gene; V was cut back by 5 bases and J by 5 bases. Germline CDR1 reads MDHEN; CDR2 reads SYDVKM. This CDR3 contains 14 residues. DNA of the CDR3: TGTGCCAGCAGTCCGCGGCAGGGGGCCGAGACCCAGTACTTC. Translating it yields CASSPRQGAETQYF.

This clonotype was observed at least ten times. In a library made to pick up alpha chains, this beta chain is a stray read with a size that means little. The chain is built from TRBV27 and TRBJ1-3, with D perhaps TRBD1 (6 bases). V was trimmed by 5 bases and J by 4 bases, leaving 15 bases between them. CDR1 and CDR2 (germline): MNHEY, SMNVEV (reference sequence). CDR3 length: 15 amino acids. In DNA form, the CDR3 reads TGTGCCAGCAGTCTTACAGGGCTAGGAGGAAACACCATATATTTT. It specifies CASSLTGLGGNTIYF.

At least ten counts were recorded for this clonotype. Little can be read into the size of this beta chain, an off-target read in a library designed for alpha chains. The genes are TRBV5-1 and TRBJ2-1, with 11 bases fitting TRBD2. The germline V gene has CDR1 SGHRS and CDR2 YFSETQ. V gave up 5 bases and J gave up 7 bases; unmatched junction bases: 2. The CDR3 is 13 amino acids. The CDR3 DNA reads as TGCGCCAGCAGACTAGCGGGGGCGAATGAGCAGTTCTTC. Translating it yields CASRLAGANEQFF.

This clonotype came up many times. This beta chain represents an off-target read in a library built for alpha chains; its size is of limited meaning. The rearrangement joins TRBV4-1 to TRBJ2-2, with 9 bases fitting TRBD1. Germline V lookup: CDR1 MGHRA, CDR2 YSYEKL. V gave up 5 bases and J gave up 3 bases; unmatched junction bases: 1. The CDR3 contains 14 residues. The CDR3 sequence: CASSWDRDTGELFF. CDR3 in DNA: TGCGCCAGCAGCTGGGACAGGGACACCGGGGAGCTGTTTTTT.

This clonotype was seen ten or more times. This beta chain slipped into a library made for alpha chains as a stray read, so its size is not meaningful. The genes are TRBV6-5 and TRBJ1-5; TRBD1 might be the D (5 bases). This CDR3 is built from 14 residues. Germline CDR1 and CDR2: MNHEY and SVGAGI. The V end lost 7 bases, the J end lost 0 bases, and 10 bases lay between the germline ends. CDR3 in amino acids: CASKDTSSNQPQHF. The CDR3 DNA follows: TGTGCCAGCAAGGACACGTCTAGCAATCAGCCCCAGCATTTT.

There are many counts of this clonotype. For a library built for alpha chains, this beta chain is a stray read; little rests on its size. This sequence joins TRBV20-1 and TRBJ1-2; TRBD1 matches at 7 bases. The CDR3 runs 13 residues. In germline, CDR1 is DFQATT, CDR2 SNEGSKA (reference sequence). V lost 2 bases to trimming and J lost 5 bases; unmatched junction nucleotides: 5. CDR3 nucleotide sequence: TGCAGTGCTAGACGGACAGGTTCATATGGCTACACCTTC. Translation: CSARRTGSYGYTF.

There are many counts of this clonotype. The library was designed around alpha chains, so this beta chain is a stray read whose abundance carries little weight. The rearrangement joins TRBV29-1 to TRBJ2-2; D remains ambiguous. The CDR3 runs 14 residues. Germline V gene data show CDR1 as SQVTM and CDR2 as ANQGSEA. Trimming shortened V by 4 bases and J by 4 bases, and 13 bases separated the two germline ends. In DNA, the CDR3 is TGCAGCGTTGGTTTTACCGTCGGCACCGGGGAGCTGTTTTTT. Translating gives CSVGFTVGTGELFF.

The sample holds many counts of this clonotype. Because the library targeted alpha chains, this beta chain is an off-target read whose size means little. The V gene is TRBV5-6, the J gene TRBJ2-7, with 7 bases aligning to TRBD1. Germline CDR1 reads SGHDT; CDR2 reads YYEEEE. V shed 4 bases and J 2 bases; nucleotides not matched to a gene: 3. This CDR3 is 13 amino acids long. CDR3 in amino acids: CASSRTGTYEQYF. Written as DNA, the CDR3 is TGTGCCAGCAGCCGGACAGGAACCTACGAGCAGTACTTC.

There are many counts of this clonotype. This beta chain appears as a stray read in a library generated for alpha chains; its size is not informative. The CDR3 loop is CASSLASLNQPQHF. The DNA for the CDR3 is TGTGCCAGCAGTTTAGCCTCCCTGAATCAGCCCCAGCATTTT. This chain uses TRBV12-3 or TRBV12-4 with TRBJ1-5; no reliable D call. Trimming pared 0 bases from V and 4 bases from J, leaving 7 bases between. The CDR3 runs 14 residues.